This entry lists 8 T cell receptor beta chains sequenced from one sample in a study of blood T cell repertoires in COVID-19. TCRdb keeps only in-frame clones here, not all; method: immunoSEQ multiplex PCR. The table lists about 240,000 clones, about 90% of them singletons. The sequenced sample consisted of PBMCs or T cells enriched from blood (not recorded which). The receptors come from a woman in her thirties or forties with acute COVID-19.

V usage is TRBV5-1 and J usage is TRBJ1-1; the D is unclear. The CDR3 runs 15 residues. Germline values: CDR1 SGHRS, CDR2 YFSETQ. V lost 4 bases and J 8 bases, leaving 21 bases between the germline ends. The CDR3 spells CASSPSLRGLGEAFF. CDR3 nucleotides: TGCGCCAGCAGCCCCTCCCTCCGGGGTCTCGGGGAAGCTTTCTTT.

Here the CDR3 reads CASSLGQGQETQYF. CDR3 sequence (DNA): TGTGCCAGCAGCTTGGGGCAGGGCCAAGAGACCCAGTACTTC. The rearrangement uses TRBV5-4 and TRBJ2-5; possibly TRBD1 for D (5 bases). The CDR3 has 14 amino acids. Germline lookup yields CDR1 SGHNT and CDR2 YYREEE (reference sequence). The germline V and J ends were trimmed by 0 bases and 1 base, with 7 bases remaining between them.

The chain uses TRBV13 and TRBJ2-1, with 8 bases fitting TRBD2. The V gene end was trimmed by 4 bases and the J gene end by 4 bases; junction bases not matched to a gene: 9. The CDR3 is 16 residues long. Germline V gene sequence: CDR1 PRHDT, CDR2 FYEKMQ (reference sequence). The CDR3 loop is CASSSSGLAGYNEQFF. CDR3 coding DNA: TGTGCCAGCAGCTCCTCTGGGCTAGCGGGTTACAATGAGCAGTTCTTC.

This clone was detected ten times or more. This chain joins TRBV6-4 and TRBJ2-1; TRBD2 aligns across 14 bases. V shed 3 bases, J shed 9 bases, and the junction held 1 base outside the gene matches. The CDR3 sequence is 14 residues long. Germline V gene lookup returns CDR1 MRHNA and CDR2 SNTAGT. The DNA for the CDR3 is TGTGCCAGCAGTGAAGGGACTAGCGGGAGTGAGCAGTTCTTC. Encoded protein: CASSEGTSGSEQFF.

Written as DNA, the CDR3 is TGTGCCAGCAGTGAGCAGGGAAACATTGGCGAGCAGTACTTC. Translation: CASSEQGNIGEQYF. The chain has TRBV2 and TRBJ2-7; TRBD1 is a possible D gene (5 bases). V dropped 3 bases and J dropped 6 bases, with 15 bases sitting between them. CDR1 is SNHLY, CDR2 FYNNEI, per germline. The CDR3 extends over 14 amino acids.

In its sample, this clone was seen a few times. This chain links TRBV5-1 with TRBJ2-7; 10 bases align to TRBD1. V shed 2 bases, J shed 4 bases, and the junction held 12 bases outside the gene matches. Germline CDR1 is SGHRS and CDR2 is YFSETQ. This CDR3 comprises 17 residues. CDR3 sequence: CASSFSPSGQGRYEQYF. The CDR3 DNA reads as TGCGCCAGCAGCTTTAGTCCCTCGGGACAGGGGCGTTACGAGCAGTACTTC.

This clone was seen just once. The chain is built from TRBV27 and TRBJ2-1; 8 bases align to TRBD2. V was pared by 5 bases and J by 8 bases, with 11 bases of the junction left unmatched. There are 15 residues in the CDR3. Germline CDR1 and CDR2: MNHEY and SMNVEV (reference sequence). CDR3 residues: CASSVTGTRRDEQFF. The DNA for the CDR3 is TGTGCCAGCAGTGTCACCGGGACTAGGAGGGATGAGCAGTTCTTC.

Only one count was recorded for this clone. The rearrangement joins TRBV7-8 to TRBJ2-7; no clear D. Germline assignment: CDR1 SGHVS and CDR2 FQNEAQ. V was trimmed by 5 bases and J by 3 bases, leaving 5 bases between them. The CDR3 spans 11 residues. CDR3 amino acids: CASSVNYEQYF. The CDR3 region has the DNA TGTGCCAGCAGCGTAAACTACGAGCAGTACTTC.